Below are 18 T cell receptor beta chains sequenced from a single sample in a study of radiotherapy plus CTLA-4 blockade in lung cancer. Repertoires were generated with immunoSEQ multiplex PCR, while TCRdb's copy carries only in-frame clones and drops some. This sample carries roughly 88,000 clones, about 83% of them seen once, and the ten largest clones take roughly 0.85%. The sequences come from peripheral blood, collected from a patient treated with radiotherapy plus ipilimumab. These receptors were taken from a human donor with non-small cell lung cancer who had stable disease on radiotherapy plus ipilimumab.

CDR3 DNA sequence: TGTGCCTGGAGTGTTTCCGAAGTTAACATTCAGTACTTC. This codes for CAWSVSEVNIQYF. V gene TRBV30 combines with J gene TRBJ2-4; no firm D call. The CDR3 length is 13 residues. Trimming shortened V by 0 bases and J by 7 bases, and 10 bases separated the two germline ends. Looked up from germline, CDR1 is GTSNPN and CDR2 is SVGIG (reference sequence). The variable domain in full, with the rest retrieved from reference TRBV30 and TRBJ2-4, is SQTIHQWPATLVQPVGSPLSLECTVEGTSNPNLYWYRQAAGRGLQLLFYSVGIGQISSEVPQNLSASRPQDRQFILSSKKLLLSDSGFYLCAWSVSEVNIQYFGAGTRLSVL.

This chain uses TRBV6-1 with TRBJ1-2; 10 bases match TRBD1. The V gene end was trimmed by 6 bases and the J gene end by 3 bases; junction bases not matched to a gene: 4. Per germline, CDR1 MNHNS and CDR2 SASEGT. The CDR3 extends over 14 amino acids. CDR3 protein: CASRGTGDDYGYTF. The CDR3 DNA is TGTGCCAGCAGGGGGACAGGGGACGACTATGGCTACACCTTC.

The chain couples TRBV6-1 to TRBJ2-2, with D maybe TRBD2 (5 bases). Trimming shortened V by 6 bases and J by 2 bases, and 10 bases separated the two germline ends. CDR3 length equals 14 residues. Looked up from germline, CDR1 is MNHNS and CDR2 is SASEGT. In DNA form, the CDR3 reads TGTGCCAGCAGAGGCGGGTCCAACACCGGGGAGCTGTTTTTT. Translation: CASRGGSNTGELFF.

The chain recombines TRBV11-2 with TRBJ2-7; TRBD2 matches at 10 bases. CDR3 length equals 16 residues. J lost 6 bases, V lost 4 bases, and 12 bases had no gene match. Germline V gene sequence: CDR1 SGHAT, CDR2 FQNNGV. The CDR3 DNA reads TGTGCCAGCAGCTCCCTAGCGGGAGCCCGATGGGTCGAGCAGTACTTC. Its protein product is CASSSLAGARWVEQYF.

The DNA for the CDR3 is TGTGCCAGTAGTGGGACAGACCAAGAGACCCAGTACTTC. Translation gives CASSGTDQETQYF. This rearrangement joins TRBV19 to TRBJ2-5; TRBD1 matches at 7 bases. The germline V gene encodes CDR1 LNHDA and CDR2 SQIVND (reference sequence). The V segment lost 5 bases and the J segment 0 bases; nucleotides outside the gene matches: 0. This CDR3 spans 13 amino acids.

This clone showed up just once. J is TRBJ2-1 and V is TRBV11-3, with D perhaps TRBD1 (7 bases). V was trimmed by 3 bases and J by 9 bases, leaving 9 bases between them. Germline V gene sequence: CDR1 SGHNT, CDR2 YENEEA. The CDR3 runs to 12 residues. The CDR3: CASSFQGGEQFF. The CDR3 nucleotides are TGTGCCAGCAGCTTCCAGGGGGGTGAGCAGTTCTTC.

This chain uses TRBV4-1 with TRBJ2-1; D may be TRBD2 (6 bases). The V end was cut by 0 bases, the J end by 0 bases, with 12 bases between. The CDR3 is made up of 17 amino acids. Germline loops: CDR1 MGHRA, CDR2 YSYEKL. The CDR3 here is CASSQERGGSSYNEQFF. CDR3 coding DNA: TGCGCCAGCAGCCAAGAACGCGGAGGGAGCTCCTACAATGAGCAGTTCTTC.

The rearrangement joins TRBV19 to TRBJ1-4; TRBD1 agrees at 9 bases. Unmatched junction bases numbered 9, after V lost 7 bases and J lost 3 bases. Germline V gene lookup returns CDR1 LNHDA and CDR2 SQIVND (reference sequence). The CDR3 runs 16 residues. Written as DNA, the CDR3 is TGTGCCAGTACCAATCAACAGGGGGCAGCTAATGAAAAACTGTTTTTT. Protein sequence: CASTNQQGAANEKLFF.

V and J are TRBV11-2 and TRBJ1-1, with no clear D. The CDR3 is 10 residues long. The germline V gene has CDR1 SGHAT and CDR2 FQNNGV. Trimming took 4 bases from V and 9 from J, leaving 6 bases between them. CDR3 sequence: CASSSGQAFF. The CDR3, as DNA: TGTGCCAGCAGCTCTGGTCAAGCTTTCTTT.

The V gene is TRBV6-6, the J gene TRBJ1-1, with TRBD1 as a possible D gene (5 bases). The V and J ends lost 0 bases and 7 bases respectively, with 9 bases between them. CDR3 size: 13 residues. The germline CDR1 and CDR2 sequences are MNHNY and SVGAGI (reference sequence). This CDR3 reads CASSYSRTLEAFF. CDR3 bases: TGTGCCAGCAGTTACTCTAGGACACTTGAAGCTTTCTTT.

This clone was seen only once. The chain is built from TRBV19 and TRBJ1-3, with D perhaps TRBD1 (6 bases). With 0 bases removed from V and 5 bases from J, the gap between germline ends came to 14 bases. The CDR3 covers 16 residues. Per germline, CDR1 LNHDA and CDR2 SQIVND (reference sequence). CDR3 loop: CASSIDEGQGRNTIYF. The CDR3 DNA is TGTGCCAGTAGTATAGACGAGGGACAAGGAAGAAACACCATATATTTT.

The chain has TRBV12-5 and TRBJ2-5, with a tentative D call TRBD1 (6 bases). The CDR3 loop spans 14 amino acids. The germline CDR1 and CDR2 sequences are LGHNT and FRNRAP. Between the trimmed V and J ends, which lost 5 bases and 2 bases, there was a span of 12 bases. CDR3 nucleotide sequence: TGTGCTAGTGGTCCCAGGACAGAACAAGAGACCCAGTACTTC. Translation gives CASGPRTEQETQYF.

The CDR3 DNA reads TGTGCCAGCAGCCGGGAGGGACTAGCGGGAACGAAGACCCAGTACTTC. Protein sequence: CASSREGLAGTKTQYF. This sequence joins TRBV27 and TRBJ2-5, with 13 bases fitting TRBD2. The junction had 10 bases not matched to a gene; V was cut back by 6 bases and J by 6 bases. There are 16 residues in the CDR3. Germline V gene lookup returns CDR1 MNHEY and CDR2 SMNVEV (reference sequence).

The rearrangement uses TRBV11-2 and TRBJ2-2; 8 bases match TRBD1. The CDR3 is 15 amino acids. From germline, CDR1 is SGHAT and CDR2 FQNNGV. With V trimmed by 5 bases and J by 5 bases, 7 bases remained unmatched. The CDR3 reads CASSISGGGTGELFF. CDR3 nucleotides: TGTGCCAGCAGCATTTCAGGGGGCGGGACCGGGGAGCTGTTTTTT.

This clone was counted once. The rearrangement links TRBV10-2 to TRBJ2-6; D unresolved. Trimming took 11 bases from V and 2 from J, leaving 7 bases between them. Germline V CDR1 and CDR2: WSHSY, SAAADI. The CDR3 has 12 residues. The CDR3 DNA reads as TGCGCCGCCGAGGCTGGGGCCAACGTCCTGACTTTC. Translated, it gives CAAEAGANVLTF.

The chain employs TRBV5-1 and TRBJ2-6; 7 nucleotides match TRBD1. The CDR3 spans 19 residues. Looked up from germline, CDR1 is SGHRS and CDR2 is YFSETQ. J was trimmed by 5 bases and V by 6 bases; bases with no gene match: 20. CDR3 DNA sequence: TGCGCCAGCACCTCCCTACCCGGGACAGCCCAGCTCCGGGCCAACGTCCTGACTTTC. It specifies CASTSLPGTAQLRANVLTF.

The J gene is TRBJ2-7, the V gene TRBV2, with TRBD2 identical over 11 bases. The CDR3 is 12 amino acids. The germline CDR1 and CDR2 sequences are SNHLY and FYNNEI. Unmatched junction bases numbered 3, after V lost 7 bases and J lost 7 bases. CDR3 bases: TGTGCCAGCATTGGACTAGCGGGTGAGCAGTACTTC. Translated: CASIGLAGEQYF.

The chain combines TRBV14 with TRBJ2-1; 7 nucleotides match TRBD2. This CDR3 is built from 16 residues. Looked up from germline, CDR1 is SGHDN and CDR2 is FVKESK. V dropped 4 bases and J dropped 5; count of bases not matched to a gene: 11. CDR3 DNA: TGTGCCAGCAGCCCCACTGGGGGAGGGTTTAACAATGAGCAGTTCTTC. It encodes CASSPTGGGFNNEQFF.